A selection of T cell receptor beta chains follows, all from one sample in a study of CD8 T cells in ankylosing spondylitis. Each CDR3 protein is one row after TCRdb ran MiXCR on the 5' RACE reads. The sample contains 150,000 to 200,000 distinct CDR3 sequences, 18% of which appear only once. Sequencing was done on a sample of blood, either unsorted or a sorted T cell fraction (not recorded which). The receptors shown here come from a male donor aged 5-29 years with ankylosing spondylitis or in good health (not recorded which). Each CDR3 is given without its conserved first and last residue.

v_gene: TRBV6-2/TRBV6-3; len: 14; j_gene: TRBJ1-6; CDR3aa: ASSSLRGQKNSPLH
v_gene: TRBV9; len: 11; j_gene: TRBJ2-7; CDR3aa: ASSPEAGDEQY
v_gene: TRBV12-3/TRBV12-4; len: 13; j_gene: TRBJ2-1; CDR3aa: ASSFPGLAGDEQF
v_gene: TRBV28; len: 10; j_gene: TRBJ2-3; CDR3aa: ASSHGGGTQY
v_gene: TRBV9; len: 13; j_gene: TRBJ2-7; CDR3aa: ASSAYGTGTYEQY
v_gene: TRBV5-4; len: 13; j_gene: TRBJ2-1; CDR3aa: ASSRRDSVFNEQF
v_gene: TRBV6-5; len: 14; j_gene: TRBJ2-7; CDR3aa: ASKMASHPVGYEQY
v_gene: TRBV5-6; len: 13; j_gene: TRBJ2-5; CDR3aa: ASSLRWEGRKTQY
v_gene: TRBV7-6; len: 14; j_gene: TRBJ2-1; CDR3aa: ASSGPGQGSYNEQF
v_gene: TRBV28; len: 14; j_gene: TRBJ1-2; CDR3aa: ASSSLSVRGNYGYT
v_gene: TRBV6-6; len: 13; j_gene: TRBJ1-1; CDR3aa: ASSPTGAMNTEAF
v_gene: TRBV12-3/TRBV12-4; len: 13; j_gene: TRBJ2-5; CDR3aa: ASSLSAALRETQY
v_gene: TRBV12-3/TRBV12-4; len: 14; j_gene: TRBJ2-1; CDR3aa: ASSFQGSYSYNEQF
v_gene: TRBV29-1; len: 12; j_gene: TRBJ2-3; CDR3aa: SVVGTARGDTQY
v_gene: TRBV15; len: 10; j_gene: TRBJ1-5; CDR3aa: ATSRDHQPQH
v_gene: TRBV7-2; len: 11; j_gene: TRBJ2-1; CDR3aa: ASSFGRDNEQF
v_gene: TRBV2; len: 10; j_gene: TRBJ2-4; CDR3aa: ASFMARNIQY
v_gene: TRBV7-2; len: 12; j_gene: TRBJ2-7; CDR3aa: ASSSTGFSYEQY
v_gene: TRBV7-9; len: 10; j_gene: TRBJ2-7; CDR3aa: ASSQGAYEQY
v_gene: TRBV10-3; len: 13; j_gene: TRBJ2-3; CDR3aa: AIRSLAGRTDTQY
v_gene: TRBV11-2; len: 14; j_gene: TRBJ1-1; CDR3aa: ASSLGPRVGMTEAF
v_gene: TRBV18; len: 11; j_gene: TRBJ2-2; CDR3aa: ASSPLDSGELF